The source of this T cell receptor beta chain is a study of beta chain features in type 1 diabetes. Turning to the study itself: The patients were much like the healthy donors in age, gender and cell yields. Regarding the study as a whole: In the patient group, naive, central memory and Treg TCRB repertoires seemed more alike than in the healthy donor group. Shortening that was moderate but significant affected the TCRB CDR3s of Type 1 diabetes patients in all four CD4+ subsets. The study left unresolved whether HLA type influences TCRB rearrangement. At VDJ recombination sites, type 1 diabetes patients had fewer insertions and more deleted nucleotides.

On this clone itself: The antigen is not known.

The study reverse transcribed the entire isolated RNA, so it sequenced expressed TCRB transcripts. The protocol was immunoSEQ multiplex PCR, while the TCRdb copy is restricted to in-frame clones and leaves out a portion. This sample has about 160,000 clones, with around 63% found just once. The CDR3 loop spans 14 amino acids. From germline, CDR1 is ENHRY and CDR2 SYGVKD. Trimming removed 3 bases at V and 5 bases at J, with 12 bases between. The gene calls are TRBV10-3 and TRBJ2-3, with a possible D match to TRBD2 (6 bases). Sequenced material: naive CD4+ T cells from blood. This receptor was obtained from a man between 25 and 39 years old with type 1 diabetes. The CDR3 DNA sequence: TGTGCCATCAGTGACGAACGGGGAGGAGATACGCAGTATTTT. Amino acid sequence: CAISDERGGDTQYF.